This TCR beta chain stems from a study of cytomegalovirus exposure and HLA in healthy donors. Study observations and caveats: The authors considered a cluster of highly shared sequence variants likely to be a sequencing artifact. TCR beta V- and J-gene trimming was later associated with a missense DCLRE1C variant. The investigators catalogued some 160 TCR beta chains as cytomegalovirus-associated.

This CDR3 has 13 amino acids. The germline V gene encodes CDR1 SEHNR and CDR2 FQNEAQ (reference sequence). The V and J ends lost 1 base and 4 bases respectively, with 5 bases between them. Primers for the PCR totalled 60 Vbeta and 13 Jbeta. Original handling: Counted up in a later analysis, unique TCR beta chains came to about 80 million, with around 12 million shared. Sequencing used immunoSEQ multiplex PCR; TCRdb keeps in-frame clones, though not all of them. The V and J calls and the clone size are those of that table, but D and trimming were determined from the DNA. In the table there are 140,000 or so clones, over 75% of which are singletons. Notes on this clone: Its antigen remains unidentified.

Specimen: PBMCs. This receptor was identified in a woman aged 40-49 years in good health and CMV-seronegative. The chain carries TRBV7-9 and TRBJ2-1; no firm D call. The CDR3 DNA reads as TGTGCCAGCAGCTTAGGCGCTTACAATGAGCAGTTCTTC. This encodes CASSLGAYNEQFF. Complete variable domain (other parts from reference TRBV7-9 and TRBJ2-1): DTGVSQNPRHKITKRGQNVTFRCDPISEHNRLYWYRQTLGQGPEFLTYFQNEAQLEKSRLLSDRFSAERPKGSFSTLEIQRTEQGDSAMYLCASSLGAYNEQFFGPGTRLTVL.